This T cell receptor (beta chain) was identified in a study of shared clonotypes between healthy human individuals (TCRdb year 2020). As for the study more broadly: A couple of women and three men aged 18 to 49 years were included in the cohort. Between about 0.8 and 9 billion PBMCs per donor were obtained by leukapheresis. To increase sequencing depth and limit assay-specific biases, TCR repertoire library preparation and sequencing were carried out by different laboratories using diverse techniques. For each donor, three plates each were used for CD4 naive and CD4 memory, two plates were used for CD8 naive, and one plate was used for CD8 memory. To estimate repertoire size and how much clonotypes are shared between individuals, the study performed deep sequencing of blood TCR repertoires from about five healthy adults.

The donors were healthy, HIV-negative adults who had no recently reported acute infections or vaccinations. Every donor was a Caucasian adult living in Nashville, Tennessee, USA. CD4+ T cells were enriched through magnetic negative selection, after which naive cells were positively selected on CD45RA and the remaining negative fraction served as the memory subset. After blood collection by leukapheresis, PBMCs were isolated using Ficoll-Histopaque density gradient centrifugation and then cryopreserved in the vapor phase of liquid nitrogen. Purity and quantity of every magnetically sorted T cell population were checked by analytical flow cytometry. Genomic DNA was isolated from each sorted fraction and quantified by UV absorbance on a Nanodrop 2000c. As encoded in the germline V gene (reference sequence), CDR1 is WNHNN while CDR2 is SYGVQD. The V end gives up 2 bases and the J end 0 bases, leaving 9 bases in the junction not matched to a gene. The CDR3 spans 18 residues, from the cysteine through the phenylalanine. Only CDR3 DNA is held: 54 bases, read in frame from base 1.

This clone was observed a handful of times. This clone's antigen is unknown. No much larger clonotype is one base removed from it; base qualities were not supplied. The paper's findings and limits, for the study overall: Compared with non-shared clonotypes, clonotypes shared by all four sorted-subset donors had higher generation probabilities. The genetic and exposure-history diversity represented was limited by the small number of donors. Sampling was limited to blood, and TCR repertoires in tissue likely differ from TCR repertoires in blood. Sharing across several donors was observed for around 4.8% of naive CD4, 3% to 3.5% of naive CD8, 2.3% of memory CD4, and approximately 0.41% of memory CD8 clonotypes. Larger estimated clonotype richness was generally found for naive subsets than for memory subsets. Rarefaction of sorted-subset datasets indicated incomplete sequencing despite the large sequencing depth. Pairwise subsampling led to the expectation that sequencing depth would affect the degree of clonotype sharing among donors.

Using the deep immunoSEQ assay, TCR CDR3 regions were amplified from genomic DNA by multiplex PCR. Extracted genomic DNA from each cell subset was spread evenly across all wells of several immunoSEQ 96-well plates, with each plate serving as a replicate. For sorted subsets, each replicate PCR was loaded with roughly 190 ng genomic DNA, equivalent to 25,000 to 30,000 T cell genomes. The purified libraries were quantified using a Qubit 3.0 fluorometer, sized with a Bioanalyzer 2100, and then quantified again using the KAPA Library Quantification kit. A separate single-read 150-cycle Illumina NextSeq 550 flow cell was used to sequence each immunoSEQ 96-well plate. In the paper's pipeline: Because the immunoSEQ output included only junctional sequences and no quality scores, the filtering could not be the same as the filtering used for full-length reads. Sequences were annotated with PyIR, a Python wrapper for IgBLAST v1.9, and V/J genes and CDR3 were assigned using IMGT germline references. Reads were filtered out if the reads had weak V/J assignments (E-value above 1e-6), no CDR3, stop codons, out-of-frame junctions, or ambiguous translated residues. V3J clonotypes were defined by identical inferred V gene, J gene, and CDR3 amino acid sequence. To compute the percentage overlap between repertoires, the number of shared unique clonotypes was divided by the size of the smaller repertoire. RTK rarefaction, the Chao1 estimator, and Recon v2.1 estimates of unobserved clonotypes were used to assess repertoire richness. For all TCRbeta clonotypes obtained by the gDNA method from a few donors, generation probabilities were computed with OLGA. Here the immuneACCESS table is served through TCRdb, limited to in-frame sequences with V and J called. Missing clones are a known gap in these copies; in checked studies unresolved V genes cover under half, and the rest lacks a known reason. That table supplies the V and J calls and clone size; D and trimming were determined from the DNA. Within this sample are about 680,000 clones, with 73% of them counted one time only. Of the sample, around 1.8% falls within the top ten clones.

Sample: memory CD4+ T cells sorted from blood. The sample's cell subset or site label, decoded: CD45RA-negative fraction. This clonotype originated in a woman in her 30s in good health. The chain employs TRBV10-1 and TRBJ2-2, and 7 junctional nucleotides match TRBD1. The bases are TGCGCCAGCAGTGAGGGGGACAGATACCCATCGAACACCGGGGAGCTGTTTTTT. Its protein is CASSEGDRYPSNTGELFF.